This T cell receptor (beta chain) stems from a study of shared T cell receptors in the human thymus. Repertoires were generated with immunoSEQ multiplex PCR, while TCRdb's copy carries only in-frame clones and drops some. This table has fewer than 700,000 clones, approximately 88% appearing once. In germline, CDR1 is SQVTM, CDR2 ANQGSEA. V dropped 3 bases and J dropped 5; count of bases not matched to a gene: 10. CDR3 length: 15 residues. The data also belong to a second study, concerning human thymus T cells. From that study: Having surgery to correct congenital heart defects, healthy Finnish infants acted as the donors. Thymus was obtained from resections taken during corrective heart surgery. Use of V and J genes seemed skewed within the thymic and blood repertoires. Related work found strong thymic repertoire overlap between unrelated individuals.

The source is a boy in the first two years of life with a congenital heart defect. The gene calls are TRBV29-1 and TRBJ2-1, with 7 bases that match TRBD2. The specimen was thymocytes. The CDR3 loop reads CSVEYPTSWNNEQFF. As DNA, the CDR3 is TGCAGCGTTGAGTATCCGACTAGCTGGAACAATGAGCAGTTCTTC.